These 25 T cell receptor beta chains share one sample of origin, sequenced in a study of cytomegalovirus exposure and HLA in healthy donors. PCR amplification relied on 60 Vbeta primers (plus 13 Jbeta primers). Using immunoSEQ multiplex PCR, the repertoire was profiled, and TCRdb retains in-frame clones only, with some absent. This sample yields some 140,000 clones, of which over 65% are seen a single time; about 4.3% belongs to the top ten. The specimen was PBMCs. Every receptor here comes from a man aged 18-30 years in good health and CMV-seropositive.

V and J are TRBV9 and TRBJ2-1; D ambiguous. The ends were cut back, 0 bases at V and 4 bases at J, with 8 bases in the middle. The CDR3 runs to 14 residues. Germline values: CDR1 SGDLS, CDR2 YYNGEE. This chain's CDR3 is CASSVATRYNEQFF. The CDR3 nucleotides are TGTGCCAGCAGCGTAGCTACGCGGTACAATGAGCAGTTCTTC. The variable domain in full, completed from reference TRBV9 and TRBJ2-1, reads DSGVTQTPKHLITATGQRVTLRCSPRSGDLSVYWYQQSLDQGLQFLIQYYNGEERAKGNILERFSAQQFPDLHSELNLSSLELGDSALYFCASSVATRYNEQFFGPGTRLTVL.

The chain combines TRBV7-9 with TRBJ2-7, with TRBD2 identical over 7 bases. Per the germline V gene, CDR1 is SEHNR and CDR2 is FQNEAQ (reference sequence). The CDR3 contains 17 residues. V lost 1 base to trimming and J lost 2 bases; unmatched junction nucleotides: 11. CDR3 sequence (DNA): TGTGCCAGCAGCTTAGGGAGGGTGGCTAGCGGCCCCTACGAGCAGTACTTC. It codes for CASSLGRVASGPYEQYF.

The genes are TRBV6-1 and TRBJ1-6; 10 nucleotides align to TRBD1. This CDR3 is 15 amino acids long. V shed 0 bases and J 10 bases; nucleotides not matched to a gene: 3. Germline V CDR1 and CDR2: MNHNS, SASEGT. The CDR3 nucleotides are TGTGCCAGCAGTGAAGCGAGGACAGGGGGATCACCCCTCCACTTT. It encodes CASSEARTGGSPLHF.

This clone was detected only a few times. This chain uses TRBV29-1 with TRBJ1-1, with 11 bases matching TRBD1. The CDR3 sequence is 13 residues long. Germline V gives CDR1 SQVTM, CDR2 ANQGSEA. V was pared by 7 bases and J by 7 bases, with 8 bases of the junction left unmatched. CDR3 region: CSGRTGGDGEAFF. The CDR3 nucleotides read TGCAGCGGTCGGACAGGGGGCGATGGTGAAGCTTTCTTT.

This clone has a handful of counts. The chain has TRBV21-1 and TRBJ1-5; the table's D call TRBD1 went unverified against the DNA. TRBV21-1 is assigned pseudogene status. The CDR3 sequence is 15 residues long. The CDR3 region has the DNA TGTGCCAGCAGCAAAGGGTCAGATAGCAATCAGCCCCAGCATTTT. The encoded protein is CASSKGSDSNQPQHF.

The chain recombines TRBV6-5 with TRBJ1-2; D perhaps matches TRBD1 (5 bases). The germline V gene encodes CDR1 MNHEY and CDR2 SVGAGI. The CDR3 extends over 15 amino acids. V lost 2 bases, J lost 1 base, and 11 bases lay in between. The CDR3 region is CASSYQQVYNYGYTF. CDR3 in DNA: TGTGCCAGCAGTTACCAACAGGTCTATAACTATGGCTACACCTTC.

The chain is built from TRBV27 and TRBJ1-5, with 7 bases aligning to TRBD1. V shed 5 bases, J shed 7 bases, and the junction held 8 bases outside the gene matches. Germline values: CDR1 MNHEY, CDR2 SMNVEV (reference sequence). The CDR3 has 14 residues. The CDR3, as DNA: TGTGCCAGCAGTATACAGGGGCTCGGGCAGCCCCAGCATTTT. Amino acid sequence: CASSIQGLGQPQHF.

This clone showed up just a few times. The chain couples TRBV6-5 to TRBJ1-1; D call uncertain. CDR3 length: 12 residues. The V gene lost 6 bases and the J gene lost 2 bases, with 7 bases spanning the gap. CDR1 is MNHEY and CDR2 is SVGAGI in the germline V gene. The chain's CDR3 is CASSQLNTEAFF. In DNA, the CDR3 is TGTGCCAGCAGCCAACTAAACACTGAAGCTTTCTTT.

The V gene is TRBV6-1, the J gene TRBJ1-1; 7 bases line up with TRBD1. V was pared by 3 bases and J by 2 bases, with 3 bases of the junction left unmatched. This CDR3 is 14 amino acids long. Germline lookup yields CDR1 MNHNS and CDR2 SASEGT. CDR3 bases: TGTGCCAGCAGTGATCGACAGGGAAACACTGAAGCTTTCTTT. Amino acids: CASSDRQGNTEAFF.

The rearrangement uses TRBV21-1 and TRBJ2-5; the table gives TRBD2 as D, unverified against the DNA. The J call is doubtful: the DNA matches TRBJ2-7 better. TRBV21-1 is classified as a pseudogene. The CDR3 loop spans 15 amino acids. CDR3 region: CASSKKTSGRHEQYF. In DNA, the CDR3 is TGTGCCAGCAGCAAAAAGACTAGCGGGAGGCACGAGCAGTACTTC.

The chain is built from TRBV28 and TRBJ2-7; D is possibly TRBD2 (6 bases). CDR1 is MDHEN, CDR2 SYDVKM, per germline. V lost 5 bases to trimming and J lost 4 bases, with 21 bases between them. The CDR3 covers 16 residues. CDR3 amino acids: CASSPIRDSLEYEQYF. DNA of the CDR3: TGTGCCAGCAGTCCGATCCGGGACTCCCTGGAATACGAGCAGTACTTC.

The V call is TRBV11-2, the J call TRBJ2-5; no reliable D call. The CDR3 runs to 14 residues. The V gene's germline CDR1 is SGHAT and CDR2 FQNNGV. V lost 6 bases and J 2 bases, leaving 13 bases between the germline ends. The CDR3, as DNA: TGTGCCAGCAGTCTGAATCTAAATCAAGAGACCCAGTACTTC. Its translation is CASSLNLNQETQYF.

The V gene is TRBV28, the J gene TRBJ2-1; 11 positions match TRBD2. The V segment lost 6 bases and the J segment 8 bases; nucleotides outside the gene matches: 6. CDR1 and CDR2 from the germline V gene are MDHEN and SYDVKM. The CDR3 is 14 residues long. The CDR3 is CASRLAGEGDEQFF. CDR3 sequence (DNA): TGTGCCAGCAGACTAGCGGGAGAAGGAGATGAGCAGTTCTTC.

This clone turned up a few times. The rearrangement links TRBV29-1 to TRBJ2-7, with 7 bases lining up with TRBD1. There are 12 residues in the CDR3. The J segment lost 2 bases and the V segment lost 7 bases, leaving 5 bases of the junction unmatched. Germline V gives CDR1 SQVTM, CDR2 ANQGSEA. The CDR3 sequence: CSAGTATYEQYF. In nucleotides, the CDR3 is TGCAGCGCCGGGACAGCCACCTACGAGCAGTACTTC.

The genes are TRBV16 and TRBJ2-3; TRBD2 aligns across 9 bases. Trimming cost V 2 bases and J 4 bases; bases outside gene matches: 7. CDR1 and CDR2 from the germline V gene are KGHSY and FQNENV. The CDR3 sequence is 16 residues long. The CDR3 here is CASSQSGGGAADTQYF. For the CDR3, the DNA is TGTGCCAGCAGCCAAAGCGGCGGGGGGGCAGCAGATACGCAGTATTTT.

CDR3 in DNA: TGTGCCAGCAGTTTACTAGGGAGCGGGGAGCTGTTTTTT. Residues: CASSLLGSGELFF. This chain joins TRBV27 and TRBJ2-2, with D possibly TRBD2 on 5 matching bases. The CDR3 has 13 amino acids. V was trimmed by 2 bases and J by 7 bases, leaving 8 bases between them. Per germline, CDR1 MNHEY and CDR2 SMNVEV (reference sequence).

V gene TRBV5-1 combines with J gene TRBJ1-3, with D perhaps TRBD1 (5 bases). Germline V gene sequence: CDR1 SGHRS, CDR2 YFSETQ. V was shortened by 0 bases and J by 2 bases, with 21 bases between the two germline ends. The CDR3 totals 19 residues. The chain's CDR3 is CASSLEGTGPGYPGNTIYF. As DNA, the CDR3 is TGCGCCAGCAGCTTGGAAGGCACAGGCCCCGGGTATCCTGGAAACACCATATATTTT.

The chain couples TRBV9 to TRBJ1-3, with 10 bases fitting TRBD1. Germline V gives CDR1 SGDLS, CDR2 YYNGEE. This CDR3 comprises 14 residues. Trimming took 3 bases from V and 8 from J; bases not matched to a gene: 5. The CDR3 region is CASSAGTGVDTIYF. In nucleotides, the CDR3 is TGTGCCAGCAGCGCCGGGACAGGGGTGGACACCATATATTTT.

V and J are TRBV6-5 and TRBJ2-5; TRBD2 matches 8 bases. The CDR3 totals 16 residues. The trim removed 4 bases at V and 5 bases at J, leaving 12 bases unmatched. The V gene's germline CDR1 is MNHEY and CDR2 SVGAGI. The CDR3 sequence is CASSSAASGRVETQYF. CDR3 DNA sequence: TGTGCCAGCAGTTCGGCCGCTAGCGGGCGTGTGGAGACCCAGTACTTC.

This clone was seen a handful of times. The rearrangement joins TRBV5-1 to TRBJ2-4; 7 positions match TRBD1. V shed 4 bases, J shed 1 base, and the junction held 5 bases outside the gene matches. Germline CDR1 SGHRS, CDR2 YFSETQ. The CDR3 contains 15 residues. In DNA, the CDR3 is TGCGCCAGCAGCGCTGACAGGGTCGCCAAAAACATTCAGTACTTC. Amino acid sequence: CASSADRVAKNIQYF.

The gene calls are TRBV28 and TRBJ2-7; 7 bases are shared with TRBD1. Germline lookup yields CDR1 MDHEN and CDR2 SYDVKM. This CDR3 has 15 residues. The ends lost 3 bases at V and 7 bases at J; junction bases unmatched: 12. The CDR3, as DNA: TGTGCCAGCAGTTTCTCGACAGGGCTCTCAGGGGAGCAGTACTTC. This translates into CASSFSTGLSGEQYF.

This chain joins TRBV19 and TRBJ2-7; the D is unclear. Trimming stripped 3 bases from V and 2 bases from J, with 11 bases between. Germline V CDR1 and CDR2: LNHDA, SQIVND (reference sequence). The CDR3 is 14 amino acids. Here the CDR3 DNA reads TGTGCCAGTAGTATGGCGGCAACTACCTACGAGCAGTACTTC. This gives the protein CASSMAATTYEQYF.

This clone came up a few times. CDR3 bases: TGTGCCAGCAGCTCACGGACTGGGAGCTCCTACGAGCAGTACTTC. Residues: CASSSRTGSSYEQYF. The gene calls are TRBV5-4 and TRBJ2-7; D is possibly TRBD2 (5 bases). Per germline, CDR1 SGHNT and CDR2 YYREEE (reference sequence). The CDR3 contains 15 residues. The V end was cut by 3 bases, the J end by 0 bases, with 13 bases between. The variable domain in full, completed from reference TRBV5-4 and TRBJ2-7, reads ETGVTQSPTHLIKTRGQQVTLRCSSQSGHNTVSWYQQALGQGPQFIFQYYREEENGRGNFPPRFSGLQFPNYSSELNVNALELDDSALYLCASSSRTGSSYEQYFGPGTRLTVT.

The chain recombines TRBV27 with TRBJ2-5, with 15 bases aligning to TRBD2. CDR3 length: 19 residues. Germline V CDR1 and CDR2: MNHEY, SMNVEV (reference sequence). V was pared by 2 bases and J by 2 bases, with 9 bases of the junction left unmatched. CDR3 sequence (DNA): TGTGCCAGCAGTTTAGGGACTAGCGGGGGGTACAAGAAACAAGAGACCCAGTACTTC. Its protein product is CASSLGTSGGYKKQETQYF.

The count of this clone is one. This sequence joins TRBV6-1 and TRBJ1-1, with D possibly matching TRBD1 (5 bases). The CDR3 contains 13 residues. Trimming shortened V by 6 bases and J by 4 bases, and 12 bases separated the two germline ends. CDR1 MNHNS and CDR2 SASEGT come from the germline V gene. The CDR3 sequence: CASSFGGGTEAFF. As DNA, the CDR3 is TGTGCCAGCAGCTTCGGGGGGGGCACTGAAGCTTTCTTT.